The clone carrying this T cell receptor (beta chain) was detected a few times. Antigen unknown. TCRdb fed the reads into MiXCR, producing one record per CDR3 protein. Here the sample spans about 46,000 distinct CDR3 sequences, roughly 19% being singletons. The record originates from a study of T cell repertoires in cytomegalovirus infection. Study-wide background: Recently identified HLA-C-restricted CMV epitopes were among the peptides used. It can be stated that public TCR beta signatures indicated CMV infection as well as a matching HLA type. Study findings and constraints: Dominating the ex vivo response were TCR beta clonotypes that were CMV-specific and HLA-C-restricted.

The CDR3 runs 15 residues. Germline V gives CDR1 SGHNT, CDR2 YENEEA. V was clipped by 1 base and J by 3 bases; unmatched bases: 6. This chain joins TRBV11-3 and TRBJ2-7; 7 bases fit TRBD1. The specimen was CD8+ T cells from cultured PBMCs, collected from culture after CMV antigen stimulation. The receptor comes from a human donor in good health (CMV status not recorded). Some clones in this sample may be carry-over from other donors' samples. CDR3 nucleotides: TGTGCCAGCAGCTTAGTAGGACAGGACAACTACGAGCAGTACTTC. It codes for CASSLVGQDNYEQYF. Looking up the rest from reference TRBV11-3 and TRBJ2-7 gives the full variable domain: EAGVVQSPRYKIIEKKQPVAFWCNPISGHNTLYWYLQNLGQGPELLIRYENEEAVDDSQLPKDRFSAERLKGVDSTLKIQPAELGDSAVYLCASSLVGQDNYEQYFGPGTRLTVT.